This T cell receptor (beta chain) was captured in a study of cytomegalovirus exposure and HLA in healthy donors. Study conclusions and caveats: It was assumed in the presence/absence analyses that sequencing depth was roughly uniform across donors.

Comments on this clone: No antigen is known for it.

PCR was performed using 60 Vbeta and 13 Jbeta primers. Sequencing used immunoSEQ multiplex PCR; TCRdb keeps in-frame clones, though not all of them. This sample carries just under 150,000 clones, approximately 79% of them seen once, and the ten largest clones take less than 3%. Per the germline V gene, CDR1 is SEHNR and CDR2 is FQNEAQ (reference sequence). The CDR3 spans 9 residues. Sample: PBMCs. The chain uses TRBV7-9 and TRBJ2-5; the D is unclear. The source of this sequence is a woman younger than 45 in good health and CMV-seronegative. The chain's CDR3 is CIACWTQYF. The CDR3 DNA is TGTATAGCCTGCTGGACCCAGTACTTC.